This T cell receptor beta chain is drawn from a study of shared clonotypes between healthy human individuals. Study overall: The donor pool was made up of a couple of women and three men aged 18 to 49.

The CDR3 is made up of 14 amino acids. CDR1 is SGHRS, CDR2 YFSETQ, per germline. Trimming took 2 bases from V and 1 from J; bases not matched to a gene: 2. CD45RO negativity and positive selection for CCR7 defined naive CD8 cells, a population that excluded terminally differentiated effector memory CD45RA+ cells. Per sorted-subset replicate PCR, input was approximately 0.2 ug DNA, representing roughly 30,000 T cell genomes. Profiled with immunoSEQ multiplex PCR; TCRdb holds only in-frame clones, not every one. The table has hundreds of thousands of clones, 95% to 97% seen once. V gene TRBV5-1 combines with J gene TRBJ2-5, with 7 nucleotides matching TRBD2. Specimen: naive CD8+ T cells sorted from blood. The receptor comes from a woman aged 25 to 39 in good health. The CDR3: CASSLLASQETQYF. The CDR3 nucleotides read TGCGCCAGCAGCTTACTAGCGAGCCAAGAGACCCAGTACTTC.